One and the same sample provided the 18 T cell receptor beta chains below, sequenced in a study of Ad26.COV2.S vaccination and SARS-CoV-2 variants. The method was immunoSEQ multiplex PCR; TCRdb's version includes in-frame clones alone and lacks a portion of them. The repertoire has 300,000 to 400,000 clones, 70% to 90% of them found once; the top ten carry roughly 10%. The treatment here: 15 to 20 received Ad26.COV2.S at low or high dose, single or two shots; 5 received placebo; per-sample allocation not given. All samples were drawn on day 63, counting from the first vaccine or placebo injection. This specimen consisted of peripheral blood, obtained in a trial of Ad26.COV2.S vaccine versus placebo. All receptors derive from a person aged 18-60 years who received the Ad26.COV2.S COVID-19 vaccine or a placebo.

The chain combines TRBV25-1 with TRBJ2-2, with TRBD1 matching 8 bases. Trimming took 3 bases from V and 1 from J; bases not matched to a gene: 4. The germline CDR1 and CDR2 sequences are MGHDK and SYGVNS. The CDR3 is 16 residues long. The CDR3 spells CASSDTGGGNTGELFF. DNA for the CDR3: TGTGCCAGCAGTGATACAGGGGGAGGGAACACCGGGGAGCTGTTTTTT.

The table lists this clone with a count of one. The J gene is TRBJ1-6, the V gene TRBV4-1; D is undetermined. Germline CDR1 and CDR2: MGHRA and YSYEKL. V was clipped by 2 bases and J by 16 bases, with 15 bases between them. The CDR3 contains 13 residues. CDR3 DNA sequence: TGCGCCAGCAGCCAATTTCTTCAGTCGGAACTCCACTTT. The encoded protein is CASSQFLQSELHF.

This clone occurred once. The chain carries TRBV6-2 or TRBV6-3 and TRBJ1-2, with TRBD1 matching over 7 bases. The CDR3 totals 14 residues. CDR1 is MNHEY, CDR2 SVGEGT, per germline. V was clipped by 2 bases and J by 4 bases; unmatched bases: 4. The CDR3 nucleotides read TGTGCCAGCAGTTACATCGGACAGGTCTATGGCTACACCTTC. Its protein product is CASSYIGQVYGYTF.

The rearrangement uses TRBV7-2 and TRBJ1-3; D gene uncertain. Germline CDR1 reads SGHTA; CDR2 reads FQGNSA. The germline V and J ends were trimmed by 1 base and 0 bases, with 7 bases remaining between them. The CDR3 has 15 residues. The CDR3 DNA follows: TGTGCCAGCAGCTTAGGAGGTCCCTCTGGAAACACCATATATTTT. This sequence encodes CASSLGGPSGNTIYF.

The CDR3 spells CASSHVGTSGRFEQYF. DNA for the CDR3: TGCGCCAGCAGCCACGTTGGGACTAGCGGGAGGTTCGAGCAGTACTTC. V usage is TRBV4-3 and J usage is TRBJ2-7; 15 positions agree with TRBD2. Trimming removed 3 bases from V and 6 bases from J; junction bases left unmatched: 6. CDR3 length equals 16 residues. From germline, CDR1 is LGHNA and CDR2 YSLEER.

This clone appeared once. This chain links TRBV27 with TRBJ2-3; D is uncertain. V was pared by 6 bases and J by 3 bases, with 10 bases between. Germline V gene lookup returns CDR1 MNHEY and CDR2 SMNVEV (reference sequence). This CDR3 spans 13 amino acids. The CDR3 is CASSPKETDTQYF. CDR3 nucleotides: TGTGCCAGCAGCCCCAAAGAAACAGATACGCAGTATTTT.

The V and J genes are TRBV2 and TRBJ2-7; D is unresolved. The V end was cut by 7 bases, the J end by 3 bases, with 7 bases between. The germline V gene has CDR1 SNHLY and CDR2 FYNNEI. The CDR3 spans 11 residues. CDR3 sequence (DNA): TGTGCCAGCACTCGATTCTACGAGCAGTACTTC. Translating gives CASTRFYEQYF.

V gene TRBV3-1 (or the pseudogene TRBV3-2) combines with J gene TRBJ1-3; no definite D call. Looked up from germline, CDR1 is LGHDT and CDR2 is YNNKEL (reference sequence). The CDR3 sequence is 13 residues long. The V end was cut by 1 base, the J end by 16 bases, with 17 bases between. The CDR3 loop is CASSQVLLSVFYF. The DNA of the CDR3 is TGTGCCAGCAGCCAAGTTCTTCTCAGCGTCTTTTATTTT.

The chain has TRBV6-5 and TRBJ1-1; possible D gene TRBD1, 6 bases. Germline lookup yields CDR1 MNHEY and CDR2 SVGAGI. The CDR3 runs to 14 residues. V lost 6 bases and J 2 bases, leaving 13 bases between the germline ends. The CDR3 DNA sequence: TGTGCCAGCAGGGGGGGCAGTCTCAACACTGAAGCTTTCTTT. Encoded protein: CASRGGSLNTEAFF.

This clone showed up just a few times. The chain combines TRBV19 with TRBJ1-2, with 9 bases that match TRBD1. The CDR3 runs 14 residues. Germline CDR1 and CDR2: LNHDA and SQIVND (reference sequence). J gave up 0 bases and V 9 bases, and 5 bases lay outside the gene matches. The CDR3 region is CASEQGAANYGYTF. For the CDR3, the DNA is TGTGCCAGCGAACAGGGGGCGGCTAACTATGGCTACACCTTC.

This clone has a handful of counts. V and J are TRBV7-2 and TRBJ2-3; no reliable D call. The ends were cut back, 2 bases at V and 4 bases at J, with 7 bases in the middle. There are 13 residues in the CDR3. Germline lookup yields CDR1 SGHTA and CDR2 FQGNSA. The CDR3 loop is CASSLLFPDTQYF. CDR3 sequence (DNA): TGTGCCAGCAGCTTACTTTTTCCAGATACGCAGTATTTT.

V is TRBV19 and J is TRBJ2-6; tentatively, D is TRBD1 (5 bases). CDR1 and CDR2 (germline): LNHDA, SQIVND (reference sequence). The ends were cut back, 1 base at V and 0 bases at J, with 13 bases in the middle. This CDR3 spans 18 amino acids. The CDR3 region is CASSIVDSTYSGANVLTF. Written as DNA, the CDR3 is TGTGCCAGTAGTATAGTTGACAGCACATACTCTGGGGCCAACGTCCTGACTTTC.

V and J are TRBV7-2 and TRBJ2-1, with 9 bases aligning to TRBD2. This CDR3 is 15 amino acids long. Per germline, CDR1 SGHTA and CDR2 FQGNSA. V gave up 4 bases and J gave up 2 bases; unmatched junction bases: 3. CDR3 sequence: CASSSSGNPYNEQFF. CDR3 DNA: TGTGCCAGCAGCTCTAGCGGGAACCCCTACAATGAGCAGTTCTTC. The entire variable domain, with the rest obtained from reference TRBV7-2 and TRBJ2-1, is as follows: GAGVSQSPSNKVTEKGKDVELRCDPISGHTALYWYRQSLGQGLEFLIYFQGNSAPDKSGLPSDRFSAERTGGSVSTLTIQRTQQEDSAVYLCASSSSGNPYNEQFFGPGTRLTVL.

This chain connects TRBV7-9 to TRBJ1-1; possibly TRBD1 for D (6 bases). Germline V gene lookup returns CDR1 SEHNR and CDR2 FQNEAQ (reference sequence). The CDR3 runs 12 residues. With 6 bases removed from V and 6 bases from J, the gap between germline ends came to 11 bases. The CDR3 protein is CASRGAGAEAFF. The CDR3 nucleotides read TGTGCCAGCAGGGGGGCAGGGGCTGAAGCTTTCTTT.

This clone was seen a handful of times. V and J are TRBV5-4 and TRBJ2-2; TRBD1 matches at 8 bases. Germline CDR1 SGHNT, CDR2 YYREEE (reference sequence). The CDR3 is made up of 15 amino acids. V lost 4 bases, J lost 6 bases, and 8 bases stayed unmatched. The CDR3: CASSLGQGEAGELFF. CDR3 nucleotide sequence: TGTGCCAGCAGCCTAGGACAGGGAGAAGCCGGGGAGCTGTTTTTT. The full variable domain, its missing parts supplied by reference TRBV5-4 and TRBJ2-2, is ETGVTQSPTHLIKTRGQQVTLRCSSQSGHNTVSWYQQALGQGPQFIFQYYREEENGRGNFPPRFSGLQFPNYSSELNVNALELDDSALYLCASSLGQGEAGELFFGEGSRLTVL.

In this sample, this clone turned up a few times. The chain is built from TRBV19 and TRBJ1-6, with a weak D call TRBD1 (5 bases). V was pared by 4 bases and J by 12 bases, with 16 bases between. The germline CDR1 and CDR2 sequences are LNHDA and SQIVND (reference sequence). The CDR3 runs 14 residues. CDR3 in amino acids: CASSNRDGDLPLHF. CDR3 nucleotides: TGTGCCAGTAGTAACCGGGACGGTGATTTACCCCTCCACTTT.

This chain connects TRBV2 to TRBJ1-6; TRBD1 is a possible D gene (5 bases). This CDR3 region has 14 residues. V lost 4 bases and J 8 bases, leaving 12 bases between the germline ends. CDR1 SNHLY and CDR2 FYNNEI come from the germline V gene. CDR3: CASSGTLIDSPLHF. The CDR3 DNA reads TGTGCCAGCAGTGGGACACTGATCGATTCACCCCTCCACTTT.

J is TRBJ2-1 and V is TRBV12-3 or TRBV12-4; no clear D. The CDR3 totals 13 residues. The germline V and J ends were trimmed by 5 bases and 6 bases, with 11 bases remaining between them. The CDR3 protein is CASSGDGLNEQFF. CDR3 nucleotide sequence: TGTGCCAGCAGTGGAGACGGTCTCAATGAGCAGTTCTTC.